The entry below gives a single T cell receptor beta chain sequence along with its context. Its antigen remains unknown. TCRdb keeps only in-frame clones here, not all; method: immunoSEQ multiplex PCR. This table holds over 45,000 clones, approximately 70% found once. The data are from a study of vaccination effects on CD4 cells after COVID-19. Per the germline V gene, CDR1 is SGHNT and CDR2 is YYREEE (reference sequence). The CDR3 length is 15 residues. Trimming at V came to 4 bases and at J to 3 bases, leaving 3 bases not matched to a gene. Isolating CD4+ T cells followed about 11 days of culture. Absence of prior SARS-CoV-2 infection characterized the vaccine recipients, who showed negative nucleocapsid antibodies. Each culture had half its medium swapped for IL-2 medium on days 3 and 7.

The sample in question was CD4+ T cells from PBMCs cultured without peptide, obtained before COVID-19 vaccination. This sequence was found in a human donor who received a COVID-19 vaccine. The chain links TRBV5-4 to TRBJ2-1; 11 bases are a match to TRBD1. CDR3 bases: TGTGCCAGCAGCCCGGGACAGGGGGACTACAATGAGCAGTTCTTC. Its translation is CASSPGQGDYNEQFF.